The rows below give T cell receptor beta chains drawn from one sample of a study of Graves' ophthalmopathy and Graves' hyperthyroidism. Each CDR3 protein is one row after TCRdb ran MiXCR on the multiplex PCR reads. Here the sample spans roughly 1.1 million distinct CDR3 sequences, about 38% being singletons. The sample taken for sequencing was peripheral blood or thyroid tissue (not recorded which). The source is an adult man with Graves' hyperthyroidism. Each CDR3 is given with its conserved first and last residue. A D gene is named only where the DNA matches it firmly. Size is omitted from some rows. Given values are once, few, many or a class for expanded clones.

j_call clone_size v_call d_call cdr3_aa cdr3_nt
TRBJ1-1 many TRBV9 . CASSVARDSEAFF TGTGCCAGCAGCGTAGCTCGGGATTCTGAAGCTTTCTTT
TRBJ2-5 . TRBV10-2 . CASTLAQYQKTQYF TGCGCCAGCACCTTGGCACAGTACCAAAAGACCCAGTACTTC
TRBJ2-7 many TRBV19 TRBD1 CATRDRSSYEQYF TGTGCCACGCGGGACAGGAGCTCCTACGAGCAGTACTTC
TRBJ2-5 many TRBV7-7 . CASSVERIPGTQYF TGTGCCAGCAGCGTCGAGCGGATACCAGGGACCCAGTACTTC
TRBJ1-2 many TRBV5-1 . CASSNRARGYGYTF TGCGCCAGCAGCAACAGGGCAAGGGGCTATGGCTACACCTTC
TRBJ1-1 few TRBV12-3/TRBV12-4 . CASSELRVDTEAFF TGTGCCAGCAGTGAATTAAGGGTCGACACTGAAGCTTTCTTT
TRBJ1-3 few TRBV10-3 TRBD1 CAINGQGGNTIYF TGTGCCATCAATGGACAGGGGGGAAACACCATATATTTT
TRBJ1-5 many TRBV10-3 . CAISDVARAGNQPQHF TGTGCCATCAGTGATGTCGCCAGGGCTGGCAATCAGCCCCAGCATTTT
TRBJ1-2 many TRBV9 . CASSVARSTDRAYGYTF TGTGCCAGCAGCGTAGCCCGCTCGACGGATCGCGCCTATGGCTACACCTTC
TRBJ1-1 once TRBV11-2 TRBD1 CASPGQGRAMNTEAFF TGTGCCAGCCCCGGACAGGGAAGGGCTATGAACACTGAAGCTTTCTTT
TRBJ1-2 few TRBV5-8 TRBD1 CASSLALRYDTTGDYGYTF TGTGCCAGCAGCTTGGCCCTCCGATATGATACGACAGGGGACTATGGCTACACCTTC
TRBJ1-4 . TRBV12-3/TRBV12-4 . CASSLGFPMGFATNEKLFF TGTGCCAGCAGTTTAGGGTTCCCAATGGGTTTCGCAACTAATGAAAAACTGTTTTTT
TRBJ2-5 . TRBV4-1 . CASSQDRDTLQETQYF TGCGCCAGCAGCCAAGATCGGGACACCCTCCAGGAGACCCAGTACTTC
TRBJ1-6 . TRBV6-5 . CASSYQEPGRTFNSPLHF TGTGCCAGCAGTTACCAAGAACCTGGACGGACCTTTAATTCACCCCTCCACTTT
TRBJ2-7 . TRBV14 TRBD2 CASRNLLAGLSYEQYF TGTGCCAGCCGGAACCTACTAGCGGGGCTCTCCTACGAGCAGTACTTC
TRBJ2-6 . TRBV20-1 . CSATAGTGANVLTF TGCAGTGCTACAGCAGGAACTGGGGCCAACGTCCTGACTTTC
TRBJ2-2 . TRBV29-1 TRBD2 CSLAGGSNTGELFF TGCAGCTTAGCGGGGGGCTCGAACACCGGGGAGCTGTTTTTT
TRBJ2-7 . TRBV11-2 TRBD2 CASSLGTSAVYEQYF TGTGCCAGCAGCCTCGGGACTAGCGCTGTTTACGAGCAGTACTTC
TRBJ1-2 few TRBV30 . CAWTSVGAFYGYTF TGTGCCTGGACCAGCGTAGGGGCCTTCTATGGCTACACCTTC
TRBJ1-6 many TRBV5-1 . CASSLAGTLSPLHF TGCGCCAGCAGCTTGGCGGGGACACTTTCACCCCTCCACTTT
TRBJ2-2 . TRBV30 TRBD1 CAWSGQGRNTGELFF TGTGCCTGGAGTGGACAGGGACGGAACACCGGGGAGCTGTTTTTT
TRBJ1-5 . TRBV9 . CASSVDVRHYQPQHF TGTGCCAGCAGCGTAGATGTGAGGCACTATCAGCCCCAGCATTTT
TRBJ2-3 few TRBV9 TRBD1 CASSLVGQGADTQYF TGTGCCAGCAGCTTAGTGGGACAGGGTGCAGATACGCAGTATTTT
TRBJ1-4 many TRBV2 . CATQYLTGRHLRKKLFF TGTGCCACCCAATACCTCACAGGGCGACACCTGAGGAAAAAACTGTTTTTT
TRBJ2-5 many TRBV12-3/TRBV12-4 TRBD2 CASNLSGRETQYF TGTGCCAGCAATCTTAGCGGGAGAGAGACCCAGTACTTC
TRBJ1-2 many TRBV5-1 TRBD1 CASSARQGYGYTF TGCGCCAGCAGCGCCCGACAGGGATATGGCTACACCTTC
TRBJ1-4 many TRBV6-6 . CASRHQGQGEKLFF TGTGCCAGCAGGCACCAGGGGCAAGGTGAAAAACTGTTTTTT
TRBJ1-2 . TRBV3-1 TRBD1 CASSQAADRGYGYTF TGTGCCAGCAGCCAAGCCGCAGACAGGGGCTATGGCTACACCTTC
TRBJ2-5 . TRBV9 . CASSAPGTETQYF TGTGCCAGCAGCGCGCCCGGGACTGAAACCCAGTACTTC
TRBJ1-2 many TRBV11-2 . CASSLTPQGPGYTF TGTGCCAGCAGCTTAACCCCCCAGGGCCCTGGCTACACCTTC
TRBJ2-6 . TRBV2 . CASSGPRGSGANVLTF TGTGCCAGCAGCGGCCCAAGGGGATCTGGGGCCAACGTCCTGACTTTC
TRBJ1-5 . TRBV20-1 . CSARIGPYGNQPQHF TGCAGTGCTAGAATAGGGCCCTATGGCAATCAGCCCCAGCATTTT
TRBJ1-1 many TRBV5-1 . CASSLGGQGTEAFF TGTGCCAGCAGCTTAGGGGGGCAGGGCACTGAAGCTTTCTTT
TRBJ1-2 few TRBV24-1 . CATSERSGVRGYTF TGTGCCACCAGTGAAAGGTCAGGGGTTCGGGGCTACACCTTC